This TCR beta chain was observed in a study of CD8+ T cells in alopecia areata (dated by TCRdb to the late 2010s). About the study as a whole: Skin from C3H/HeJ donors aged about 6-13 months with spontaneous alopecia was grafted onto female C3H/HeJ recipients aged roughly 7-10 weeks. The study used high-throughput TCRbeta sequencing to examine T cell clonal expansion in alopecia areata, in both the C3H/HeJ mouse model and human patients. On the human side, TCRbeta sequencing was run on scalp tissue and on sorted CD4+ and CD8+ peripheral blood T cells from healthy controls and from alopecia areata patients with either patchy or totalis/universalis disease. Scalp clonality was compared across normal scalp (n=4), patchy alopecia areata scalp (n=8), and alopecia totalis/universalis scalp (n=8). immunoSEQ multiplex PCR using 35 Vbeta forward primers and 13 Jbeta reverse primers was used to amplify TCRbeta CDR3 regions. RNA came from the PAXgene miRNA kit for fixed scalp, the miRNeasy kit for PBMCs, and the RNeasy kit for mouse skin.

As to this clone: Its antigen is currently not known. Mouse gene names and germline sequences are the ones reported for this receptor. The missing CDR3 end, 4 residues past where the read stops, is filled in from the germline J gene.

Preparation of the library involved the immunoSEQ multiplex PCR assay. To provide template for TCR sequencing, every sample had RNA extracted and reverse transcribed into cDNA. First-strand cDNA was synthesized using SuperScript III with a 2:1 mix of oligo-dT and random hexamers. Amplification bias was assessed with a synthetic immune receptor repertoire, and residual bias was removed computationally. Libraries were sequenced on Illumina HiSeq with 60 bp reads covering the CDR3, read from J toward V. The study's own analysis went as follows. After raw reads were preprocessed to remove errors, the CDR3 was defined following IMGT conventions as running from the conserved cysteine to phenylalanine. Clonality was computed as 1 minus the Shannon entropy, with the entropy normalized by log2 of the number of productive unique TCRs. Whether each scalp clone was CD4 or CD8 was inferred by checking scalp TCRbeta sequences against the CD4 and CD8 repertoires from sorted blood. The source is immuneACCESS, and TCRdb retained only in-frame sequences with V and J called. Part of the clones is not carried over; for the studies checked, unresolved V genes explain less than half of this, and the remainder is unexplained. V, J and clone size are those of that table, while D and trimming were read from the DNA. For this sample, roughly 110,000 clones appear and none is a singleton. Together, the top ten hold 20% of the sample.

Broader findings and caveats from the paper: Unlike mouse skin, where gammadelta T cells dominate, normal human skin contains resident alphabeta T cells that get sequenced too, which complicates analysis of the scalp TCR repertoire. Shared TCR sequences between patients were less evident than in mice, which may be partly attributable to HLA diversity in the patient population. Lesional scalp, especially in alopecia totalis/universalis, showed higher clonality and more expanded CD8+ clones than normal scalp, suggesting antigenic drive.

Trimming removed 2 bases from V and 6 bases from J; the gene matches leave 4 bases unexplained. Taken from cysteine to phenylalanine, the CDR3 has 14 residues. Of the CDR3's DNA, 30 bases were read; they are in frame from base 1. Reading the germline V gene (reference sequence) gives CDR1 FNHDT and CDR2 SITEND. This chain is built from TRBV19 and TRBJ2-1, with TRBD2 matching 8 junction bases. This clonotype was obtained from a C3H/HeJ mouse with alopecia areata. These mice carry the MHC haplotype H2-k. Input material: lesional skin. The sequenced CDR3 bases are TGTGCCAGCAGTATTGGGACTGGCCCTGCT. It encodes CASSIGTGPA. The whole CDR3 reads CASSIGTGPAEQFF.